The 6 T cell receptor beta chains reported below all come from one sample, sequenced in a study of blood T cell repertoires in COVID-19. This table comes from immunoSEQ multiplex PCR, and its TCRdb copy is limited to in-frame clones, with some not included. The sample includes about 260,000 clones, roughly 87% of them seen just once. The sequenced material came from peripheral blood. Receptor source: a human donor in a cohort sampled during active COVID-19.

This clone was recorded once. CDR3 coding DNA: TGTGCCAGCAGGTCACAGGGGTCGCAAGATACGCAGTATTTT. Its protein product is CASRSQGSQDTQYF. The chain has TRBV28 and TRBJ2-3; 7 nucleotides agree with TRBD1. This CDR3 comprises 14 residues. Germline trimming cut 6 bases from V and 5 bases from J; bases unmatched to any gene: 8. Germline V CDR1 and CDR2: MDHEN, SYDVKM.

The J gene is TRBJ1-1, the V gene TRBV6-2 or TRBV6-3; D is possibly TRBD1 (5 bases). CDR1 is MNHEY, CDR2 SVGEGT, per germline. V gave up 0 bases and J gave up 0 bases, with 11 bases separating them. The CDR3 totals 16 residues. The CDR3 region is CASSYSVRDVNTEAFF. The CDR3 DNA reads as TGTGCCAGCAGTTACTCGGTCAGGGATGTGAACACTGAAGCTTTCTTT.

The gene calls are TRBV29-1 and TRBJ2-7; the D gene is possibly TRBD2 (5 bases). This CDR3 has 12 residues. Germline loops: CDR1 SQVTM, CDR2 ANQGSEA. V dropped 6 bases and J dropped 9 bases, with 18 bases sitting between them. Here the CDR3 reads CSVRENGGRQYF. CDR3 nucleotide sequence: TGCAGCGTGAGGGAGAACGGCGGTCGGCAGTACTTC.

V is TRBV7-2 and J is TRBJ1-1, with D possibly TRBD1 on 6 matching bases. Trimming shortened V by 9 bases and J by 5 bases, and 16 bases separated the two germline ends. Germline values: CDR1 SGHTA, CDR2 FQGNSA. The CDR3 sequence is 13 residues long. The CDR3 sequence is CASEVQGYTEAFF. The CDR3 DNA reads as TGTGCCAGTGAGGTACAGGGATATACTGAAGCTTTCTTT.

V gene TRBV4-3 combines with J gene TRBJ2-3, with D perhaps matching TRBD1 (5 bases). With 5 bases removed from V and 4 bases from J, the gap between germline ends came to 16 bases. Germline CDR1 is LGHNA and CDR2 is YSLEER. The CDR3 runs to 15 residues. CDR3 DNA: TGCGCCAGCAGCGCTAAGTGGCAAGGGGCAGATACGCAGTATTTT. This gives the protein CASSAKWQGADTQYF.

The rearrangement links TRBV20-1 to TRBJ2-3; no clear D. This CDR3 is 11 amino acids long. Germline values: CDR1 DFQATT, CDR2 SNEGSKA (reference sequence). V lost 0 bases to trimming and J lost 5 bases, with 3 bases between them. CDR3 amino acids: CSARDQDTQYF. DNA of the CDR3: TGCAGTGCTAGAGATCAAGATACGCAGTATTTT.